Listed below are T cell receptor beta chains from one sample, sequenced in a study of blood T cell repertoires in COVID-19. Libraries were prepared by immunoSEQ multiplex PCR; TCRdb keeps only in-frame clonotypes and omits some of them. The table records over 200,000 clones, 81% of them present only once. Sample: peripheral blood. The receptor source for this set is a woman older than 75 with acute or convalescent COVID-19. Both conserved end residues are part of each CDR3. D genes are given only for firm matches. Not all rows give a size; the values are once, few, many and, for expanded clones, a class.

D	V	size	J	DNA	CDR3
-	TRBV6-5	once	TRBJ2-5	TGTGCCAGCAGATCCCGGGGGGCCCAAGAGACCCAGTACTTC	CASRSRGAQETQYF
TRBD2	TRBV2	-	TRBJ2-1	TGTGCCAGCAGCGCTCTAGCGGGGGGGGGTAATGAGCAGTTCTTC	CASSALAGGGNEQFF
-	TRBV5-1	-	TRBJ2-7	TGCGCCAGCAGCTCAGACTTCCGCGGGACACCGGGGGGCTCCTACGAGCAGTACTTC	CASSSDFRGTPGGSYEQYF
TRBD1	TRBV5-6	once	TRBJ1-5	TGTGCCAGCAGCATCTTCCAGGGGGCCGGCAATCAGCCCCAGCATTTT	CASSIFQGAGNQPQHF
TRBD2	TRBV6-5	once	TRBJ2-1	TGTGCCAGTCAGACTAGCGGGAGACTTGAGCAGTTCTTC	CASQTSGRLEQFF
-	TRBV10-2	-	TRBJ1-6	TGCGCCAGCAGTGAGTCGGCGGAGGTTCTATCCCTCCACTTT	CASSESAEVLSLHF
-	TRBV5-4	-	TRBJ1-2	TGTGCCAGCAGCTTGGACCCGACAAGGAATGGCTACACCTTC	CASSLDPTRNGYTF
TRBD2	TRBV5-1	-	TRBJ2-3	TGCGCCAGCAGCCGCTTTGAGCGGGGGACACTCCCTAGCACAGATACGCAGTATTTT	CASSRFERGTLPSTDTQYF
TRBD1	TRBV7-6	once	TRBJ2-2	TGTGCCAGCAGCTCACAGGGGGCTGTCACCGGGGAGCTGTTTTTT	CASSSQGAVTGELFF
-	TRBV5-1	few	TRBJ2-7	TGCGCCAGCAGCTTGGATACCGCCTACTACGAGCAGTACTTC	CASSLDTAYYEQYF
TRBD1	TRBV14	-	TRBJ1-2	TGTGCCAGCAGCCAGGGACAGGTCTATGGCTACACCTTC	CASSQGQVYGYTF
-	TRBV30	-	TRBJ2-6	TGTGCCTGGAGGGGGGGAACTGGGGCCAACGTCCTGACTTTC	CAWRGGTGANVLTF
TRBD2	TRBV9	once	TRBJ2-1	TGTGCCAGCAGCACCCAAGCGGGAGGACGGGAGGAGCAGTTCTTC	CASSTQAGGREEQFF
-	TRBV11-3	-	TRBJ2-2	TGTGCCAGCAGCCCAAGCGGACTATCGAACACCGGGGAGCTGTTTTTT	CASSPSGLSNTGELFF
-	TRBV7-8	-	TRBJ2-7	TGTGCCAGCAGTGGCAGGGCGGCCTACGAGCAGTACTTC	CASSGRAAYEQYF
-	TRBV25-1	once	TRBJ1-1	TGTGCCAGCAGTGGGACCCTGGGGGGTCTGTTAATGAACACTGAAGCTTTCTTT	CASSGTLGGLLMNTEAFF
TRBD2	TRBV12-3/TRBV12-4	-	TRBJ2-3	TGTGCCAGCCAAGCGGGGGTCTCAGATACGCAGTATTTT	CASQAGVSDTQYF
-	TRBV30	-	TRBJ2-5	TGTGCCTGGAGGACAGGCAATAGATTCCAGTACTTC	CAWRTGNRFQYF
TRBD1	TRBV28	-	TRBJ1-5	TGTGCCAGCAGTTTACAGGGGGATCAGCCCCAGCATTTT	CASSLQGDQPQHF
TRBD1	TRBV5-1	-	TRBJ1-2	TGCGCCAGCAGCCAGACAGGGGAGGGCGGCTACACCTTC	CASSQTGEGGYTF
-	TRBV11-1	-	TRBJ1-3	TGTGCCAGCAGCTTGAGAGGGGGAGACACCATATATTTT	CASSLRGGDTIYF
-	TRBV30	-	TRBJ1-6	TGTGCCTGGAGCGCCACCATTCAGGGTCCACCCCTCCACTTT	CAWSATIQGPPLHF
-	TRBV28	-	TRBJ1-5	TGTGCCAGCAGTTTAAGAACAGGGTTCGCGCAGCCCCAGCATTTT	CASSLRTGFAQPQHF
TRBD1	TRBV5-3	-	TRBJ1-5	TGTGCCAGAAGCTTTGACAGGGGAGAGTCCTATAGCAATCAGCCCCAGCATTTT	CARSFDRGESYSNQPQHF
-	TRBV6-6	-	TRBJ2-3	TGTGCCAGCAGTTCCGTACAGGGGAGGAGCACAGATACGCAGTATTTT	CASSSVQGRSTDTQYF
-	TRBV6-5	-	TRBJ2-1	TGTGCCAGCACCACCTCGGTGTGGCAGGGGCTTGAGCAGTTCTTC	CASTTSVWQGLEQFF
-	TRBV5-5	-	TRBJ2-2	TGTGCCAGCAGCCGTACAGAATCCGGCGCGAACACCGGGGAGCTGTTTTTT	CASSRTESGANTGELFF
-	TRBV13	-	TRBJ1-4	TGTGCCAGCAGCTTGAGCACTAATGAAAAACTGTTTTTT	CASSLSTNEKLFF
-	TRBV5-1	once	TRBJ1-1	TGCGCCAGCGGTCAACTCGGGGACACTGAAGCTTTCTTT	CASGQLGDTEAFF
-	TRBV5-1	few	TRBJ1-2	TGCGCCAGCAGCACAGGGACGTATGGCTACACCTTC	CASSTGTYGYTF
-	TRBV7-9	few	TRBJ1-2	TGTGCCAGCAGCTCCCCTCCTTCTAACTATGGCTACACCTTC	CASSSPPSNYGYTF
-	TRBV5-4	once	TRBJ1-1	TGTGCCAGCAGCTTGCGCGACAGGCGTGAAGCTTTCTTT	CASSLRDRREAFF
-	TRBV4-1	-	TRBJ2-3	TGCGCCAGCGCGACGGTCGGGGCAGGACAGAGCACAGATACGCAGTATTTT	CASATVGAGQSTDTQYF
-	TRBV10-3	-	TRBJ2-7	TGTGCCATCAGTGAGTCGATGGTACACACCTACGAGCAGTACTTC	CAISESMVHTYEQYF
TRBD1	TRBV5-6	-	TRBJ2-2	TGTGCCAGCAGCCCGGGGACAGGGTTCTGGGGGGAGCTGTTTTTT	CASSPGTGFWGELFF
TRBD1	TRBV6-1	-	TRBJ1-2	TGTGCCAGCAGTGAAACGGCAGGGGGCCGGATCTATGGCTACACCTTC	CASSETAGGRIYGYTF
TRBD1	TRBV5-1	-	TRBJ1-2	TGCGCCAGCAGCTTTGGGACAGGGAACTATGGCTACACCTTC	CASSFGTGNYGYTF
-	TRBV9	few	TRBJ2-2	TGTGCCAGCAGCGTAGCTTCAGGGATCACCGGGGAGCTGTTTTTT	CASSVASGITGELFF
-	TRBV5-8	-	TRBJ1-5	TGTGCCAGCAGCTTTAGAGATCAGCCCCAGCATTTT	CASSFRDQPQHF
-	TRBV10-2	-	TRBJ1-5	TGCGCCAGCAGTGGGGTCGGAGGTGAACAGCCCCAGCATTTT	CASSGVGGEQPQHF
-	TRBV15	-	TRBJ1-6	TGTGCCACCAGCAGACCAATGAGGGGGACACCCCTCCACTTT	CATSRPMRGTPLHF